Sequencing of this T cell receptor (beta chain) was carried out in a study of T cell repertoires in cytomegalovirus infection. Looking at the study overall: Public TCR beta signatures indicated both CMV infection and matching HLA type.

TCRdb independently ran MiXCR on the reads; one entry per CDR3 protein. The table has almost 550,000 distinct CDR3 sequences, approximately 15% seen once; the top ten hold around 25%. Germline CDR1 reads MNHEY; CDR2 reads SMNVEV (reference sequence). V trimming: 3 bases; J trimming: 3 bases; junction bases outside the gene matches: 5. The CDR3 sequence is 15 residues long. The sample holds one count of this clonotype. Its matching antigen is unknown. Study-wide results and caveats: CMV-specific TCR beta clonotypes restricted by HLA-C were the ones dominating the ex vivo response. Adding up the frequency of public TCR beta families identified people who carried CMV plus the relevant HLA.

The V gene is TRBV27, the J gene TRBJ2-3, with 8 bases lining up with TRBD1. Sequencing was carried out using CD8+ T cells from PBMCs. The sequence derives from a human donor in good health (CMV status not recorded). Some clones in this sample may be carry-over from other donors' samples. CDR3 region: CASSLAGQETDTQYF. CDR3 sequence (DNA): TGTGCCAGCAGTTTGGCGGGACAGGAAACAGATACGCAGTATTTT.